What follows are 20 T cell receptor beta chains derived from one specimen sequenced in a study of T cell changes during pregnancy in multiple sclerosis. TCRdb's table, derived via immunoSEQ multiplex PCR, lists solely in-frame clones and lacks some. The sample has 25,000 to 35,000 clones; almost 90% are singletons. Here the sequenced sample was CD4+ T cells from peripheral blood mononuclear cells, taken in the first trimester of pregnancy. These TCRs come from a female donor in good health, enrolled as a control in a pregnancy study.

The V gene is TRBV9, the J gene TRBJ1-1; D is possibly TRBD1 (6 bases). The germline V and J ends were trimmed by 0 bases and 2 bases, with 17 bases remaining between them. CDR1 SGDLS and CDR2 YYNGEE come from the germline V gene. CDR3 length equals 17 residues. The CDR3 is CASSVGAGEGHNTEAFF. The CDR3 nucleotides read TGTGCCAGCAGCGTAGGAGCTGGGGAGGGACATAACACTGAAGCTTTCTTT.

The CDR3 DNA reads as TGTGCCAGTAGTATAGGTCGGCAGGGGGGGACCCAGTACTTC. It translates to CASSIGRQGGTQYF. The chain joins TRBV19 to TRBJ2-5; D perhaps matches TRBD1 (7 bases). Trimming pared 1 base from V and 7 bases from J, leaving 13 bases between. Germline V CDR1 and CDR2: LNHDA, SQIVND (reference sequence). This CDR3 region has 14 residues.

This chain joins TRBV6-1 and TRBJ2-7, with 11 bases identical to TRBD2. The CDR3 runs to 18 residues. After removal of 3 bases from V and 7 bases from J, the junction contained 17 bases not matched to a gene. Germline CDR1 and CDR2: MNHNS and SASEGT. CDR3 region: CASSDQLLAGGPKGEQYF. The CDR3 bases are TGTGCCAGCAGTGATCAGTTGCTAGCGGGGGGTCCGAAGGGGGAGCAGTACTTC.

This sequence joins TRBV15 and TRBJ2-7; D unresolved. The CDR3 extends over 13 amino acids. Germline assignment: CDR1 LNHNV and CDR2 YYDKDF (reference sequence). V was clipped by 0 bases and J by 6 bases, with 9 bases between them. CDR3 nucleotide sequence: TGTGCCACCAGCAGAGACCGACTTGGCGAGCAGTACTTC. It specifies CATSRDRLGEQYF. The whole variable domain, remainder taken from reference TRBV15 and TRBJ2-7, is DAMVIQNPRYQVTQFGKPVTLSCSQTLNHNVMYWYQQKSSQAPKLLFHYYDKDFNNEADTPDNFQSRRPNTSFCFLDIRSPGLGDTAMYLCATSRDRLGEQYFGPGTRLTVT.

V is TRBV7-2 and J is TRBJ1-2; D not certain. The V end lost 5 bases, the J end lost 5 bases, and 12 bases lay between the germline ends. The germline V gene has CDR1 SGHTA and CDR2 FQGNSA. CDR3 length equals 13 residues. CDR3 in amino acids: CASSPGGDYGYTF. In DNA form, the CDR3 reads TGTGCCAGCAGCCCTGGCGGCGATTATGGCTACACCTTC.

V usage is TRBV19 and J usage is TRBJ1-1; TRBD1 aligns across 8 bases. Looked up from germline, CDR1 is LNHDA and CDR2 is SQIVND (reference sequence). The CDR3 consists of 14 residues. V was pared by 9 bases and J by 6 bases, with 12 bases of the junction left unmatched. CDR3 protein: CASLPQGEGAEAFF. The DNA for the CDR3 is TGTGCCAGCTTACCACAGGGGGAGGGCGCTGAAGCTTTCTTT.

This clone was found a few times. The chain is built from TRBV30 and TRBJ1-1, with D perhaps TRBD1 (5 bases). The CDR3 totals 12 residues. The germline CDR1 and CDR2 sequences are GTSNPN and SVGIG (reference sequence). Trimming took off 8 bases at V and 5 bases at J, with 15 bases between the two ends. The CDR3 loop is CAGGRGITEAFF. DNA of the CDR3: TGTGCCGGGGGGAGAGGGATTACTGAAGCTTTCTTT.

V usage is TRBV4-3 and J usage is TRBJ1-1, with 9 bases fitting TRBD1. CDR1 and CDR2 (germline): LGHNA, YSLEER. The CDR3 length is 16 residues. After removal of 1 base from V and 1 base from J, the junction contained 4 bases not matched to a gene. CDR3 nucleotide sequence: TGCGCCAGCAGCCAAGTCCCGGGACAGGGGAACACTGAAGCTTTCTTT. It is translated as CASSQVPGQGNTEAFF.

The CDR3 reads CASSRDRGGNQPQHF. The CDR3 bases are TGTGCCAGCAGCCGGGACAGGGGAGGCAATCAGCCCCAGCATTTT. V is TRBV7-8 and J is TRBJ1-5; TRBD1 agrees at 10 bases. The CDR3 is 15 residues long. J gave up 2 bases and V 5 bases, and 3 bases lay outside the gene matches. Per germline, CDR1 SGHVS and CDR2 FQNEAQ.

This clone has a single count. The chain carries TRBV5-1 and TRBJ2-3, with D possibly matching TRBD2 (6 bases). V shed 0 bases and J shed 3 bases, with 14 bases lying between them. The CDR3 covers 16 residues. Germline V gene lookup returns CDR1 SGHRS and CDR2 YFSETQ. This CDR3 reads CASSLGAGTSTDTQYF. CDR3 in DNA: TGCGCCAGCAGCTTGGGGGCAGGGACTTCGACAGATACGCAGTATTTT.

This chain joins TRBV7-9 and TRBJ1-1; D remains ambiguous. Looked up from germline, CDR1 is SEHNR and CDR2 is FQNEAQ (reference sequence). Trimming removed 4 bases at V and 4 bases at J, with 10 bases between. CDR3 size: 13 residues. The CDR3 bases are TGTGCCAGCAGCTATACCGAGCGCACTGAAGCTTTCTTT. Translated, it gives CASSYTERTEAFF.

The CDR3 is CASSPGWGVDTQYF. The CDR3 nucleotides are TGTGCCAGCAGCCCCGGGTGGGGGGTGGATACGCAGTATTTT. The gene calls are TRBV13 and TRBJ2-3; tentatively, D is TRBD2 (6 bases). V was trimmed by 5 bases and J by 6 bases, leaving 15 bases between them. CDR1 is PRHDT and CDR2 is FYEKMQ in the germline V gene (reference sequence). The CDR3 totals 14 residues.

The rearrangement links TRBV7-2 to TRBJ2-1; 13 bases map to TRBD2. Germline V lookup: CDR1 SGHTA, CDR2 FQGNSA. V lost 0 bases to trimming and J lost 5 bases; unmatched junction nucleotides: 1. The CDR3 is 16 residues long. CDR3 nucleotides: TGTGCCAGCAGCTTAGCAGGACTAGCGGGGGACAATGAGCAGTTCTTC. Amino acid sequence: CASSLAGLAGDNEQFF.

V gene TRBV5-4 combines with J gene TRBJ2-5; 8 positions agree with TRBD2. The CDR3 spans 16 residues. In germline, CDR1 is SGHNT, CDR2 YYREEE (reference sequence). J gave up 4 bases and V 6 bases, and 14 bases lay outside the gene matches. CDR3 sequence (DNA): TGTGCCAGCACCACGGGGGGGGTGGCCTGGGGAGAGACCCAGTACTTC. This codes for CASTTGGVAWGETQYF.

V usage is TRBV5-6 and J usage is TRBJ1-3, with unresolved D. The CDR3 covers 14 residues. V dropped 6 bases and J dropped 7 bases, with 17 bases sitting between them. Germline CDR1 and CDR2: SGHDT and YYEEEE. The CDR3 is CASTALEAVNTIYF. The CDR3 DNA sequence: TGTGCCAGCACCGCGTTGGAGGCAGTGAACACCATATATTTT.

This sequence joins TRBV27 and TRBJ2-5; 10 bases match TRBD1. Germline V CDR1 and CDR2: MNHEY, SMNVEV (reference sequence). CDR3 length equals 14 residues. V gave up 3 bases and J gave up 5 bases; unmatched junction bases: 3. The CDR3 is CASSLDRGMETQYF. For the CDR3, the DNA is TGTGCCAGCAGTTTGGACAGGGGGATGGAGACCCAGTACTTC.

CDR3 residues: CASREGAGVVYGYTF. The CDR3 DNA sequence: TGTGCCAGCAGAGAGGGGGCAGGGGTGGTCTATGGCTACACCTTC. V gene TRBV2 combines with J gene TRBJ1-2, with 7 bases aligning to TRBD1. CDR1 is SNHLY, CDR2 FYNNEI, per germline. The length of the CDR3 is 15 residues. Trimming took 6 bases from V and 4 from J; bases not matched to a gene: 11.

In the case of this clone: At one of its ends the junction is not consistent with the germline gene, which may arise from a read error. V gene TRBV7-7 combines with J gene TRBJ2-5; TRBD2 agrees at 11 bases. The length of the CDR3 is 18 residues. Germline V gene lookup returns CDR1 SSHAT and CDR2 FNYEAQ (reference sequence). The CDR3 region is CASSSGLAGGADMETQYF. CDR3 nucleotide sequence: TGTGCTAGCAGCTCTGGATTAGCGGGGGGGGCGGATATGGAGACCCAGTACTTC.

This clone was recorded once. This chain joins TRBV4-2 and TRBJ2-7, with D possibly being TRBD1 (6 bases). Germline CDR1 is LGHNA and CDR2 is YNFKEQ. The germline V and J ends were trimmed by 0 bases and 3 bases, with 21 bases remaining between them. CDR3 length: 18 amino acids. The DNA for the CDR3 is TGTGCCAGCAGCCAAGAAAAGATTTGGGCAGGGGATTTCTACGAGCAGTACTTC. This gives the protein CASSQEKIWAGDFYEQYF.

The rearrangement uses TRBV2 and TRBJ2-7, with 12 nucleotides matching TRBD2. Germline V gene sequence: CDR1 SNHLY, CDR2 FYNNEI. With V trimmed by 6 bases and J by 0 bases, 3 bases remained unmatched. There are 15 residues in the CDR3. This CDR3 is CASSGLAGSSYEQYF. The CDR3 nucleotides are TGTGCCAGCAGCGGACTAGCGGGGAGCTCCTACGAGCAGTACTTC.